Listed below are T cell receptor beta chains from one sample, sequenced in a study of CD8 T cells in Susac syndrome. TCRdb fed the immunoSEQ multiplex PCR reads into MiXCR, producing one record per CDR3 protein. The sample includes around 300,000 distinct CDR3 sequences, approximately 85% of them seen just once. Sequenced material: CD8+ T cells from PBMCs. These receptors were collected from a human donor with multiple sclerosis. Each CDR3 is given with its conserved first and last residue. Fields, in order: CDR3 length, V gene, CDR3 protein.

13	TRBV27	CASSWTGNQPQHF
18	TRBV28	CASSFGPSDSSTNEKLFF
18	TRBV4-3	CASSHLGLPGPKGNEQFF
14	TRBV19	CASSIDRDYNEQFF
13	TRBV28	CASSLAGGGGYTF
12	TRBV29-1	CSVDILNTEAFF
12	TRBV29-1	CSVRLAGAEQFF
16	TRBV4-3	CASSQDWPGGTDTQYF
14	TRBV29-1	CSVEDGGRAATQYF
15	TRBV6-2/TRBV6-3	CASSQPTGSNQPQHF
14	TRBV28	CASKFGAPQETQYF
14	TRBV15	CATSTSGRGNEQFF
15	TRBV7-3	CASSLTRGGGDEQFF
16	TRBV24-1	CATSDSGQGAHQPQHF
13	TRBV7-2	CASSLYPLWIQYF
15	TRBV3-1	CASSPTSGVTGELFF
15	TRBV25-1	CASSEYKEFGATQYF
15	TRBV6-4	CASSDRESGADEQFF
12	TRBV5-4	CASNSWSYGYTF
15	TRBV6-1	CASRNPGPEGLGYTF
15	TRBV9	CASSEDTGRHNEQFF
15	TRBV27	CASSWIAGASYEQYF
15	TRBV7-9	CASSSGGQGADTQYF
15	TRBV5-4	CASSPGEDRVSGYTF
15	TRBV9	CASSYTQGRTDTQYF
15	TRBV5-4	CASSLMAADGGELFF
16	TRBV28	CASSLEGFPGYNEQFF
17	TRBV4-1	CASSPPPSSGRLNEQFF
13	TRBV30	CAWSTSGGYEQYF
14	TRBV28	CASSPTHPNTEAFF
13	TRBV6-6	CASSDRLSYEQYF
14	TRBV27	CATGAGAAYYEQYF
17	TRBV5-1	CASSLAGGSGDYNEQFF
16	TRBV28	CASSFGDRVINQPQHF
15	TRBV27	CASSLSQGPDYGYTF
15	TRBV5-6	CASSWTPLNTDTQYF
19	TRBV15	CATSREGDSGIVRIGEQFF
15	TRBV6-5	CASSYSGTGTDTQYF
12	TRBV10-3	CATRGGWGTQYF
15	TRBV19	CASTMGTSAYNEQFF
14	TRBV11-1	CASSEHPGHNEAFF